This TCR beta chain was captured by sequencing in a study of T cell responses to AZD1222 COVID-19 vaccine. About the research overall: Second-dose recipients at about 4 or about 12 weeks were treated as one pooled group.

Study-wide points: Baseline serology detected seropositivity in only six AZD1222 recipients. Two doses of AZD1222 preceded a rise in Spike-specific TCR breadth and depth.

TCRdb's copy holds only in-frame clones and misses some; the assay was immunoSEQ multiplex PCR. The sample has roughly 120,000 clones; approximately 89% are singletons. Trimming took off 6 bases at V and 0 bases at J, with 11 bases between the two ends. The CDR3 is 14 amino acids. The V gene's germline CDR1 is ENHRY and CDR2 SYGVKD. On this clone itself: The antigen remains undetermined.

The TCR comes from an adult in good health. The rearrangement links TRBV10-3 to TRBJ1-2; the D gene is possibly TRBD1 (6 bases). Sequencing was performed on peripheral blood, taken on day 0 of AZD1222 vaccination. CDR3 amino acids: CAISGDTSNYGYTF. DNA for the CDR3: TGTGCCATCAGCGGGGACACCTCTAACTATGGCTACACCTTC.